The following is a T cell receptor (beta chain) sequence with its context. J was trimmed by 1 base and V by 5 bases; bases with no gene match: 4. CDR1 MNHEY and CDR2 SMNVEV come from the germline V gene (reference sequence). The CDR3 runs 15 residues. The sample comes from a study of shared T cell receptors in the human thymus. Here immunoSEQ multiplex PCR was the method, and the copy in TCRdb shows in-frame clones only, minus some. The profile shows hundreds of thousands of clones, approximately 87% of them singletons. This sample also belongs to another study, concerning human thymus T cells.

Input material: thymocytes. This receptor was taken from a boy under three years old with a congenital heart defect. V gene TRBV27 combines with J gene TRBJ2-5; 10 bases are shared with TRBD1. CDR3 in amino acids: CASSQGQGVQETQYF. CDR3 coding DNA: TGTGCCAGCAGTCAAGGACAGGGGGTCCAAGAGACCCAGTACTTC.